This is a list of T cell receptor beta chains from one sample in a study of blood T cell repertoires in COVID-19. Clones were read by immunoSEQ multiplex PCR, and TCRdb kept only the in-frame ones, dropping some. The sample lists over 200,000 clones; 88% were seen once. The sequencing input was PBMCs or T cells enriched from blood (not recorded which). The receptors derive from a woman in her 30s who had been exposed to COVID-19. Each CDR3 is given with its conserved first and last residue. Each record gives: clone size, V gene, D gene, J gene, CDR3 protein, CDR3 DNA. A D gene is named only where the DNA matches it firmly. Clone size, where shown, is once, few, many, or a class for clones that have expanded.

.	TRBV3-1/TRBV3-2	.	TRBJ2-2	CASSQGVASVRELFF	TGTGCCAGCAGCCAAGGCGTGGCTAGCGTGAGGGAGCTGTTTTTT
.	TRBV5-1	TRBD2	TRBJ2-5	CASSRTSGATETQYF	TGCGCCAGCAGCCGGACTAGCGGGGCGACTGAGACCCAGTACTTC
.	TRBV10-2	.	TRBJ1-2	CASSESRSSGGYTF	TGCGCCAGCAGTGAGTCGAGATCGTCTGGTGGCTACACCTTC
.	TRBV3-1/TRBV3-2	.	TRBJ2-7	CASSPFGGTYEQYF	TGTGCCAGCAGCCCCTTCGGAGGGACCTACGAGCAGTACTTC
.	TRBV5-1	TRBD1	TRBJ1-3	CASSLGQGSLFGNTIYF	TGCGCCAGCAGCTTGGGACAGGGGAGCCTTTTCGGCAACACCATATATTTT
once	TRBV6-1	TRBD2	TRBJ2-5	CASSAAPGLAGVGETQYF	TGTGCCAGCAGTGCGGCACCGGGACTAGCGGGAGTGGGGGAGACCCAGTACTTC
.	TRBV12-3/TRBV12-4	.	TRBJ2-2	CASSFRVTGELFF	TGTGCCAGCAGTTTCCGAGTCACCGGGGAGCTGTTTTTT
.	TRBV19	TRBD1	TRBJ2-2	CASRQTGRAGELFF	TGTGCCAGTAGGCAGACAGGGAGAGCCGGGGAGCTGTTTTTT
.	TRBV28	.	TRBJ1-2	CASSPGTPTANYGYTF	TGTGCCAGCAGCCCCGGGACACCGACCGCTAACTATGGCTACACCTTC
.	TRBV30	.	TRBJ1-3	CAWTLRGVRGNTIYF	TGTGCCTGGACCCTACGGGGGGTTAGAGGAAACACCATATATTTT
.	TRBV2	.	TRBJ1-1	CASSAAGSPPFTEAFF	TGTGCCAGCAGCGCTGCCGGGTCCCCTCCCTTCACTGAAGCTTTCTTT
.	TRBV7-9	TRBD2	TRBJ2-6	CASSRTSGSWDRSGANVLTF	TGTGCCAGCAGCAGGACTAGCGGGAGTTGGGACCGCTCTGGGGCCAACGTCCTGACTTTC
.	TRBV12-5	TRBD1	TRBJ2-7	CASGLPGTGLREQYF	TGTGCTAGTGGTTTGCCCGGGACAGGGCTTAGGGAGCAGTACTTC
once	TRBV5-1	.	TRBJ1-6	CASSFGGGANSPLHF	TGCGCCAGCAGCTTCGGCGGGGGGGCCAATTCACCCCTCCACTTT
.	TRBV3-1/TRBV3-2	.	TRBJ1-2	CASSPGNYGYTF	TGTGCCAGCAGCCCAGGGAACTATGGCTACACCTTC
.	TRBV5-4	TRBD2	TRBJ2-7	CASSSEGLEGVQYF	TGTGCCAGCAGCTCTGAGGGACTAGAAGGTGTGCAGTACTTC
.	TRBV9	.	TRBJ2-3	CASSAMTRTSTDTQYF	TGTGCCAGCAGCGCAATGACACGGACTAGCACAGATACGCAGTATTTT
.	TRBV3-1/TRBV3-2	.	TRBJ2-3	CASSQDGGDSTQYF	TGTGCCAGCAGCCAAGACGGCGGTGACAGTACGCAGTATTTT
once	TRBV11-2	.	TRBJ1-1	CASSSQGRTEAFF	TGTGCCAGCAGCTCACAGGGTAGGACTGAAGCTTTCTTT
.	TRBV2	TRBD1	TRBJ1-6	CASKMFGTGEIRSPLHF	TGTGCCAGCAAGATGTTCGGGACAGGGGAGATTCGGTCACCCCTCCACTTT
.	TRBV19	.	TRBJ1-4	CASSSRGDEKLFF	TGTGCCAGTAGTTCCCGGGGGGACGAAAAACTGTTTTTT
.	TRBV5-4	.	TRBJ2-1	CASSTGQAGTYNEQFF	TGTGCCAGCAGCACCGGACAGGCGGGAACTTACAATGAGCAGTTCTTC
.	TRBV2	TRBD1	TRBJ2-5	CASSWTGKFQETQYF	TGTGCCAGCAGTTGGACAGGGAAATTTCAAGAGACCCAGTACTTC
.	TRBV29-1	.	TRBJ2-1	CSVEGSSYNEQFF	TGCAGCGTTGAAGGAAGCTCTTACAATGAGCAGTTCTTC
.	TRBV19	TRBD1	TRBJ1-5	CASSAGQGRQPQHF	TGTGCCAGTAGTGCGGGACAGGGGAGGCAGCCCCAGCATTTT
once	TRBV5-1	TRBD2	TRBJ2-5	CASTKGLAGETQYF	TGCGCCAGCACAAAGGGACTAGCGGGAGAGACCCAGTACTTC
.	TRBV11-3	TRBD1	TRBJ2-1	CASSLDSGTGFDNEQFF	TGTGCCAGCAGCTTAGATTCGGGGACAGGCTTTGACAATGAGCAGTTCTTC
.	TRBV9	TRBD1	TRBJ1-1	CASNELGTVNTEAFF	TGTGCCAGCAACGAACTCGGGACAGTTAACACTGAAGCTTTCTTT
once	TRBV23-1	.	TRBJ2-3	CASSQSGDFLTDTQYF	TGCGCCAGCAGTCAATCCGGGGACTTCCTGACAGATACGCAGTATTTT
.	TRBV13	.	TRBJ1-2	CASTSAGGGYGYTF	TGTGCCAGCACCTCAGCGGGGGGCGGGTATGGCTACACCTTC
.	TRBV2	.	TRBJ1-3	CASRPPGDHGNTIYF	TGTGCCAGCAGACCCCCGGGGGATCATGGAAACACCATATATTTT
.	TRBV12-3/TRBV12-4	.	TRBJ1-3	CASSLHGNTIYF	TGTGCCAGCAGTTTACATGGAAACACCATATATTTT
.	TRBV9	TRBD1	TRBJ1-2	CASSVVVSKGRGRGGYTF	TGTGCCAGCAGCGTAGTGGTTTCCAAGGGCAGGGGGCGGGGGGGCTACACCTTC
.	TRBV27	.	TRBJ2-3	CASSLFTGLTDTQYF	TGTGCCAGCAGTTTATTTACAGGGCTCACAGATACGCAGTATTTT
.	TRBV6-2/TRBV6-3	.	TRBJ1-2	CASSPRHPRGTKGYTF	TGTGCCAGCAGCCCTCGACACCCCAGGGGCACTAAAGGCTACACCTTC
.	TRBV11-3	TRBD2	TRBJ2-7	CASSRTSGSVYEQYF	TGTGCCAGCAGCCGGACTAGCGGGAGTGTCTACGAGCAGTACTTC
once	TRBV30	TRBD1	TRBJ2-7	CAWSVQGEQYF	TGTGCCTGGAGTGTACAGGGGGAGCAGTACTTC
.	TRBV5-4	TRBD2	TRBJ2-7	CASRLAGGSSYEQYF	TGTGCCAGCAGACTAGCGGGAGGAAGCTCCTACGAGCAGTACTTC
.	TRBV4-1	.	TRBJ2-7	CASSQEVSLYYEQYF	TGCGCCAGCAGCCAAGAGGTTAGCCTATACTACGAGCAGTACTTC
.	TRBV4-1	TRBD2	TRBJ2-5	CASSQGEAGQETQYF	TGCGCCAGCAGCCAAGGGGAAGCGGGACAAGAGACCCAGTACTTC
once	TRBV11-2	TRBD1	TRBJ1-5	CASSPRTGISNQPQHF	TGTGCCAGCAGCCCCCGGACAGGGATTAGCAATCAGCCCCAGCATTTT
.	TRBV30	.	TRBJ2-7	CAWSVGRGRSYEQYF	TGTGCCTGGAGTGTAGGCAGGGGCCGATCCTACGAGCAGTACTTC
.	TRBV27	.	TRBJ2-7	CATSASGTRFYEQYF	TGTGCCACTTCGGCGAGCGGAACCAGGTTCTACGAGCAGTACTTC
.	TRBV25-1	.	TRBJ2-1	CATGMGDNEQFF	TGTGCCACCGGGATGGGAGACAATGAGCAGTTCTTC
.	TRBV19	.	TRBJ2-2	CASSIGRWRGTGELFF	TGTGCCAGTAGTATAGGCCGATGGCGCGGGACCGGGGAGCTGTTTTTT
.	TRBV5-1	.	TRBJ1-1	CASSFYTAGEAFF	TGCGCCAGCAGCTTTTATACTGCAGGCGAAGCTTTCTTT
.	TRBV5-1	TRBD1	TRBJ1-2	CASSLGARDRGANYGYTF	TGCGCCAGCAGCTTGGGTGCACGGGACAGGGGAGCTAACTATGGCTACACCTTC
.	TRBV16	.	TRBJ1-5	CASSQSGQGNQPQHF	TGTGCCAGCAGCCAATCAGGCCAGGGGAATCAGCCCCAGCATTTT
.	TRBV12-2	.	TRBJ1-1	CASRFKTGGRVNTEAFF	TGTGCAAGTCGTTTTAAGACAGGGGGTAGGGTGAACACTGAAGCTTTCTTT
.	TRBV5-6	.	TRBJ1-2	CASSRPGAGSYGYTF	TGTGCCAGCAGCCGACCAGGGGCCGGATCCTATGGCTACACCTTC